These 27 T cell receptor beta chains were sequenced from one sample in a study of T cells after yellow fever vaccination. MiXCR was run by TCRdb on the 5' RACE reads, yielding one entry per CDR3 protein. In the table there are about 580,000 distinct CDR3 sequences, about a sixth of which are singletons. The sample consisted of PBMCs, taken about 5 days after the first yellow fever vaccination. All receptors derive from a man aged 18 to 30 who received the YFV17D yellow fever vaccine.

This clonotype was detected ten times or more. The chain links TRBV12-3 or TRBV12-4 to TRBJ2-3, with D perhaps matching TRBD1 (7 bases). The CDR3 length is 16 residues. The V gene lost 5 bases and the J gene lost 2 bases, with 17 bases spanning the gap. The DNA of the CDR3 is TGTGCCAGCAGTGATCCAGGGGGACTTTCCACAGATACGCAGTATTTT. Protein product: CASSDPGGLSTDTQYF.

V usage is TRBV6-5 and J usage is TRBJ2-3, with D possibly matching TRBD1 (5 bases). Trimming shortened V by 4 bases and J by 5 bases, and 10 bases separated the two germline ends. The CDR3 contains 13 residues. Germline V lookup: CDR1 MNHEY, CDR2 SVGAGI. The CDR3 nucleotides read TGTGCCAGCAGTTGGGGCCGCCTAGATACGCAGTATTTT. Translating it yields CASSWGRLDTQYF.

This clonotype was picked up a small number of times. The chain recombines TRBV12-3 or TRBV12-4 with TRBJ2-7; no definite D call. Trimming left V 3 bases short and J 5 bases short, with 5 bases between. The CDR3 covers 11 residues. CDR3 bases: TGTGCCAGCAGTTTGGCGAACGAGCAGTACTTC. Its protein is CASSLANEQYF.

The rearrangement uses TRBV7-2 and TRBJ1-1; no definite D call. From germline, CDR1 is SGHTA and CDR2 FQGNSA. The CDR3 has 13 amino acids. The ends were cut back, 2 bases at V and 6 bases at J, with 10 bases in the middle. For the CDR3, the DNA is TGTGCCAGCAGCTTAAGTAACAGTCCTGAAGCTTTCTTT. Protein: CASSLSNSPEAFF. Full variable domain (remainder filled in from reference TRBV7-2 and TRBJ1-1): GAGVSQSPSNKVTEKGKDVELRCDPISGHTALYWYRQSLGQGLEFLIYFQGNSAPDKSGLPSDRFSAERTGGSVSTLTIQRTQQEDSAVYLCASSLSNSPEAFFGQGTRLTVV.

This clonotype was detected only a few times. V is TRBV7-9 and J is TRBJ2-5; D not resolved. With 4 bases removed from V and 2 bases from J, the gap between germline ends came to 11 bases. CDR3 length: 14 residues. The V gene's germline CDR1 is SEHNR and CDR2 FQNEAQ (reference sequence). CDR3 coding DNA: TGTGCCAGCAGCTCCGCGACTCTACAAGAGACCCAGTACTTC. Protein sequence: CASSSATLQETQYF.

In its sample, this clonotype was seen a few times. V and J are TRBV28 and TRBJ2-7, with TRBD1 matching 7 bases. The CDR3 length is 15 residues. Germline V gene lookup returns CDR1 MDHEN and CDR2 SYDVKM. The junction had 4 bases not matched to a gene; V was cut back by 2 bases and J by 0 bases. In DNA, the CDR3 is TGTGCCAGCAGTTTAACAGGGGCGGGCTCCTACGAGCAGTACGTC. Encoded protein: CASSLTGAGSYEQYV.

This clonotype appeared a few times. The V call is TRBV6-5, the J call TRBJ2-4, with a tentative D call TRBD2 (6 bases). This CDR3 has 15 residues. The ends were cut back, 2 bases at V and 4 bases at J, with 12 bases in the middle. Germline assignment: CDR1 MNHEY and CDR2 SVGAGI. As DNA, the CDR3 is TGTGCCAGCAGTTACCCTCAGGAGGGTAAAAACATTCAGTACTTC. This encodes CASSYPQEGKNIQYF.

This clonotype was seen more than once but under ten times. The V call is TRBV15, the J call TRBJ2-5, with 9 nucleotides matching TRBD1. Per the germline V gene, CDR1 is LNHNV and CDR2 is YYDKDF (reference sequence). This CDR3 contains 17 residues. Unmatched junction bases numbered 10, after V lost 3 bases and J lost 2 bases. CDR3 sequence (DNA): TGTGCCACCAGCAGCAGGGACAGGGTAGATCAGCAAGAGACCCAGTACTTC. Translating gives CATSSRDRVDQQETQYF.

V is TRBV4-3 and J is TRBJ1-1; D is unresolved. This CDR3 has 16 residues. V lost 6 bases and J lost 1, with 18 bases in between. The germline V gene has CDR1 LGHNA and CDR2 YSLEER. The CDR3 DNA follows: TGCGCCAGCAGAAGGGCCGTCTCGGCAGGGAACACTGAAGCTTTCTTT. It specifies CASRRAVSAGNTEAFF.

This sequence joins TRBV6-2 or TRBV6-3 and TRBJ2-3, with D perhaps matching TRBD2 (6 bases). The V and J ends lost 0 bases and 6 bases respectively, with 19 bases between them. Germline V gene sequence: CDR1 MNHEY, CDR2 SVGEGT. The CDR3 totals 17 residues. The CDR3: CASSYSRGRLGWDTQYF. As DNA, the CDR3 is TGTGCCAGCAGTTACTCGAGAGGGAGACTAGGTTGGGATACGCAGTATTTT.

CDR3 sequence (DNA): TGCGCCAGCAGCCAGCTACTAGCGGGGGGCACAGATACGCAGTATTTT. It yields the protein CASSQLLAGGTDTQYF. The chain employs TRBV4-1 and TRBJ2-3, with 11 bases fitting TRBD2. This CDR3 region has 16 residues. V lost 3 bases, J lost 1 base, and 3 bases stayed unmatched. The germline CDR1 and CDR2 sequences are MGHRA and YSYEKL.

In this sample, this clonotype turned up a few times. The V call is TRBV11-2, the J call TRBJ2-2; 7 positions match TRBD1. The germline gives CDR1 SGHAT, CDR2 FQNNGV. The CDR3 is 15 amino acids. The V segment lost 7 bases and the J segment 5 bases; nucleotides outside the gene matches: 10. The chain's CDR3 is CASNPQGGSTGELFF. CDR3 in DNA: TGTGCCAGCAACCCCCAAGGGGGCTCGACCGGGGAGCTGTTTTTT.

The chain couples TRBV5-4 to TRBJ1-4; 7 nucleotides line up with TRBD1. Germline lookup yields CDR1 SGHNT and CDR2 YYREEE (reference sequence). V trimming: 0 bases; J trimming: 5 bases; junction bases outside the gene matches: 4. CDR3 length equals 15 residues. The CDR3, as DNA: TGTGCCAGCAGCTTGGATGGCAGGGGGAATGAAAAACTGTTTTTT. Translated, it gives CASSLDGRGNEKLFF.

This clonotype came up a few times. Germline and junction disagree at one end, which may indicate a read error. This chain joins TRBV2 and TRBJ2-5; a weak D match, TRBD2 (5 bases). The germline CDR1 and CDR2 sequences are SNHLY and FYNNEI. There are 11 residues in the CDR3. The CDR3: CASSEGRRRDF. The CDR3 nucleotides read TGTGCCAGCAGTGAGGGCAGGAGGAGAGACTTC.

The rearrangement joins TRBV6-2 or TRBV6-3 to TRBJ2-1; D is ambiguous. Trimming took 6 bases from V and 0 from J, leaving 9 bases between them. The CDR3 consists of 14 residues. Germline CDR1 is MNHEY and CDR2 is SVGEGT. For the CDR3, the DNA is TGTGCCAGCAGCCCCGGGCGCTCCTACAATGAGCAGTTCTTC. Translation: CASSPGRSYNEQFF.

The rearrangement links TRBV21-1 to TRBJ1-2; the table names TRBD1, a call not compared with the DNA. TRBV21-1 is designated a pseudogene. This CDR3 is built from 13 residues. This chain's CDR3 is CASPRGENYGYTF. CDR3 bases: TGTGCCAGCCCCAGGGGGGAGAACTATGGCTACACCTTC.

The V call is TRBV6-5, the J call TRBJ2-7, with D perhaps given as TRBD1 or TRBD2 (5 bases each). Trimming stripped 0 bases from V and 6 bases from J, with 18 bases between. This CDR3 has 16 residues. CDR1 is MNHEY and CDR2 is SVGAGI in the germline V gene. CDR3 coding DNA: TGTGCCAGCAGTTACTCGATCGCCGGGGCCCTCTTCGAGCAGTACGTC. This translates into CASSYSIAGALFEQYV.

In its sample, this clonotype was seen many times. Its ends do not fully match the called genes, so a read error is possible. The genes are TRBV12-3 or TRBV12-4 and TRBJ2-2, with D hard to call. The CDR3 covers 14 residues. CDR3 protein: CASSLVGNTGELFF. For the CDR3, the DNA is TGTGCCAGCAGCTTAGTAGGGAACACCGGGGAGCTGTTTTTT.

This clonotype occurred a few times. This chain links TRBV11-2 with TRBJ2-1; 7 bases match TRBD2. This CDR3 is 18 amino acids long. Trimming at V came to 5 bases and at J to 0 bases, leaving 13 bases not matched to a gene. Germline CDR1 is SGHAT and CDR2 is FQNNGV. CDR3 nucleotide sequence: TGTGCCAGCAGCCCAGAGACGGCTAGCGGCAGCTCCTACAATGAGCAGTTCTTC. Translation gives CASSPETASGSSYNEQFF.

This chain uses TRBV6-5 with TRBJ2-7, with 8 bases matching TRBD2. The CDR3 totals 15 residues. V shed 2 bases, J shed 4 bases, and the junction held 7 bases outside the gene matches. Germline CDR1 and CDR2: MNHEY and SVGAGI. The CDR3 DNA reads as TGTGCCAGCAGTTACGTCGCGGGGGGCATTTACGAGCAGTACTTC. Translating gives CASSYVAGGIYEQYF.

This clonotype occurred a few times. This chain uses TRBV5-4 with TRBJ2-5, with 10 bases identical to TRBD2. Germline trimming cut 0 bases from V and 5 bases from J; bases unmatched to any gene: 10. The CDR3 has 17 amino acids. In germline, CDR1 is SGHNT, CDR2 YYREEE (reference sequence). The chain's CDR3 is CASSLDASGGLRETQYF. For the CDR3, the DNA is TGTGCCAGCAGCTTGGATGCTAGCGGGGGCTTAAGGGAGACCCAGTACTTC.

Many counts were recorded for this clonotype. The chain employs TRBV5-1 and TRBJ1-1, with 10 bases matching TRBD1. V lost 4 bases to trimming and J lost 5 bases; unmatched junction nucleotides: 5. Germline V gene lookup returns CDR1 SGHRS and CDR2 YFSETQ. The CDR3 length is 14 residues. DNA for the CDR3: TGCGCCAGCAGCCGCGGGACAGGGGATACTGAAGCTTTCTTT. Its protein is CASSRGTGDTEAFF.

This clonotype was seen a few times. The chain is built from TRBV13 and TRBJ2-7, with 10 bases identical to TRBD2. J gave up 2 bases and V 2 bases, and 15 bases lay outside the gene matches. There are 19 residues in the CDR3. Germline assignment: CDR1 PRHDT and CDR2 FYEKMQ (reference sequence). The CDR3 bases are TGTGCCAGCAGCTTAAGAGGCGGTCGACTAGCGGGCGAAACCTACGAGCAGTACTTC. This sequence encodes CASSLRGGRLAGETYEQYF.

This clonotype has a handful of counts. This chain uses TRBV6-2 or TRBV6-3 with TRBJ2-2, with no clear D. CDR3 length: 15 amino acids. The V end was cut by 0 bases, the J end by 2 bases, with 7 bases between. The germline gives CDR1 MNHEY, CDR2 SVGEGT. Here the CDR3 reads CASSYSPKNTGELFF. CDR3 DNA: TGTGCCAGCAGTTACTCTCCAAAAAACACCGGGGAGCTGTTTTTT.

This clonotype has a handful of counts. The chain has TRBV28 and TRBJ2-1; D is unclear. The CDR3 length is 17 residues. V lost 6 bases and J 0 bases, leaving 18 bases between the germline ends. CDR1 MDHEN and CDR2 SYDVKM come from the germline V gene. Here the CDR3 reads CASSPLGSVSSYNEQFF. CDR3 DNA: TGTGCCAGCAGCCCCCTAGGGTCCGTGAGCTCCTACAATGAGCAGTTCTTC. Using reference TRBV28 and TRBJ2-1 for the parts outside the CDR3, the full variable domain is DVKVTQSSRYLVKRTGEKVFLECVQDMDHENMFWYRQDPGLGLRLIYFSYDVKMKEKGDIPEGYSVSREKKERFSLILESASTNQTSMYLCASSPLGSVSSYNEQFFGPGTRLTVL.

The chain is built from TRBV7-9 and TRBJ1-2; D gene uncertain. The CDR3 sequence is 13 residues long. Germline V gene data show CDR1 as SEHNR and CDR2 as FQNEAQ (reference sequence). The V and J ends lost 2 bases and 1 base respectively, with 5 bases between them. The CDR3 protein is CASSLLDNYGYTF. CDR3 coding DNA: TGTGCCAGCAGCTTATTGGATAACTATGGCTACACCTTC.

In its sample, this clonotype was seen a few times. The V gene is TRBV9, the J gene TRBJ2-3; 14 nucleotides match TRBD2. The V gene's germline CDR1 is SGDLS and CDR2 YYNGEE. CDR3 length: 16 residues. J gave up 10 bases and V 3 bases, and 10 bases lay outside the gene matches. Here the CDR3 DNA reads TGTGCCAGCAGCGGGACTAGCGGGGGGCCTCAGGACGCGCAGTATTTT. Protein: CASSGTSGGPQDAQYF.